The present TCR beta chain was sequenced within a study of somatic mutations in cytotoxic T cells in rheumatoid arthritis. As to this clone: Its antigen remains unknown.

Original processing notes: The authors rarely found patient CD8+ clones larger than 1% matching published virus-specific TCRB sequences. Only in-frame clones appear in the TCRdb table, and some are missing; sequencing was by immunoSEQ multiplex PCR. V and J calls and clone size are those listed in that table; D and trimming were worked out from the DNA. The sample includes tens of thousands of clones, around 83% of them seen just once. This CDR3 spans 14 amino acids. V was clipped by 5 bases and J by 4 bases, with 12 bases between them. Germline values: CDR1 SGHRS, CDR2 YFSETQ. Study-level points and caveats: A significant difference in CD8+ T-cell clonality was not found between rheumatoid arthritis patients and age-matched healthy controls.

This clonotype originated in an adult with rheumatoid arthritis. This chain links TRBV5-1 with TRBJ2-2; D uncertain. The sequencing sample was made of CD8+ T cells sorted from blood. The CDR3 loop is CASRVGEVTGELFF. DNA for the CDR3: TGCGCCAGCAGGGTAGGAGAGGTCACCGGGGAGCTGTTTTTT.